The 16 T cell receptor beta chains given below trace back to one sample, sequenced in a study of response to subunit inactivated influenza vaccine. TCRdb analysed the RT-PCR reads with MiXCR anew, one entry per CDR3 protein. The sample contains hundreds of thousands of distinct CDR3 sequences, 12% to 15% of which appear only once. The input for sequencing was PBMCs from blood, taken around 14 days before vaccination. The receptors were sampled from a man aged 45-60 years who received an inactivated influenza vaccine.

In its sample, this clonotype was seen many times. The chain employs TRBV28 and TRBJ2-7; TRBD1 matches 7 bases. With 5 bases clipped from V and 2 bases from J, the junction kept 6 bases outside the gene matches. The CDR3 has 14 amino acids. Germline V gene lookup returns CDR1 MDHEN and CDR2 SYDVKM. The CDR3 bases are TGTGCCAGCAGTCCAGACAGGGTTACCTACGAGCAGTACTTC. Translating gives CASSPDRVTYEQYF.

The CDR3 DNA sequence: TGCGCCAGCAGCACCCCGCCGGGGACCGGACCTAGCACAGATACGCAGTATTTT. Residues: CASSTPPGTGPSTDTQYF. V gene TRBV5-1 combines with J gene TRBJ2-3; D tentatively reads TRBD1 or TRBD2 (5 bases each). Trimming shortened V by 4 bases and J by 0 bases, and 21 bases separated the two germline ends. The CDR3 covers 18 residues. Germline CDR1 and CDR2: SGHRS and YFSETQ.

This clonotype has more than one count but fewer than ten. V usage is TRBV15 and J usage is TRBJ1-2; D not resolved. CDR3 length: 12 residues. V shed 3 bases and J shed 6 bases, with 8 bases lying between them. Germline assignment: CDR1 LNHNV and CDR2 YYDKDF (reference sequence). CDR3 protein: CATSSDRHGYTF. CDR3 nucleotide sequence: TGTGCCACCAGCAGCGATAGGCATGGCTACACCTTC.

J is TRBJ1-1 and V is TRBV7-6; D not resolved. CDR3 size: 14 residues. Germline assignment: CDR1 SGHVS and CDR2 FNYEAQ. Trimming pared 1 base from V and 4 bases from J, leaving 10 bases between. CDR3 protein: CASSLGAGSTEAFF. Written as DNA, the CDR3 is TGTGCCAGCAGCTTAGGTGCGGGGAGCACTGAAGCTTTCTTT. Drawing the rest from reference TRBV7-6 and TRBJ1-1, the complete variable domain is GAGVSQSPRYKVTKRGQDVALRCDPISGHVSLYWYRQALGQGPEFLTYFNYEAQQDKSGLPNDRFSAERPEGSISTLTIQRTEQRDSAMYRCASSLGAGSTEAFFGQGTRLTVV.

The sample holds a few counts of this clonotype. The chain couples TRBV5-5 to TRBJ2-3; the D call may be TRBD1 or TRBD2 (5 bases each). Trimming stripped 1 base from V and 0 bases from J, with 6 bases between. The CDR3 has 14 amino acids. CDR1 is SGHKS and CDR2 is YYEKEE in the germline V gene (reference sequence). CDR3 nucleotides: TGTGCCAGCAGCTTGTGGGACAGCACAGATACGCAGTATTTT. Translation: CASSLWDSTDTQYF.

The chain recombines TRBV9 with TRBJ2-1; tentatively, D is TRBD2 (6 bases). The V end was cut by 0 bases, the J end by 7 bases, with 11 bases between. The CDR3 runs 14 residues. The V gene's germline CDR1 is SGDLS and CDR2 YYNGEE. The CDR3 region is CASSVVGSRNEQFF. In DNA, the CDR3 is TGTGCCAGCAGCGTAGTCGGGAGTCGGAATGAGCAGTTCTTC.

This clonotype has just a few counts. The chain has TRBV10-3 and TRBJ1-1, with 7 bases matching TRBD1. V was pared by 4 bases and J by 5 bases, with 4 bases of the junction left unmatched. Per germline, CDR1 ENHRY and CDR2 SYGVKD. CDR3 length: 13 amino acids. The CDR3 bases are TGTGCCATCAGTGGACAGGGCAGGACTGAAGCTTTCTTT. Translation gives CAISGQGRTEAFF.

The chain couples TRBV6-2 or TRBV6-3 to TRBJ2-1, with 9 nucleotides matching TRBD1. The CDR3 covers 17 residues. Germline V CDR1 and CDR2: MNHEY, SVGEGT. V gave up 0 bases and J gave up 1 base; unmatched junction bases: 4. CDR3 region: CASSYSPTGGSYNEQFF. The CDR3 DNA is TGTGCCAGCAGTTACTCGCCGACAGGGGGGTCCTACAATGAGCAGTTCTTC.

The chain employs TRBV7-9 and TRBJ2-1; D is possibly TRBD2 (5 bases). The germline CDR1 and CDR2 sequences are SEHNR and FQNEAQ (reference sequence). V was cut by 5 bases and J by 3 bases, with 8 bases left in between. The CDR3 consists of 13 residues. The CDR3, as DNA: TGTGCCAGCAGCGCCACTAGCTACAATGAGCAGTTCTTC. The encoded protein is CASSATSYNEQFF.

This clonotype showed up just a few times. The rearrangement uses TRBV10-3 and TRBJ1-2, with TRBD1 matching over 11 bases. Germline V lookup: CDR1 ENHRY, CDR2 SYGVKD. The CDR3 totals 12 residues. With V trimmed by 8 bases and J by 13 bases, 9 bases remained unmatched. CDR3 sequence reads: CAIGGQGALVTF. In DNA, the CDR3 is TGTGCCATCGGAGGACAGGGGGCACTCGTCACCTTC.

This clonotype came up many times. The chain uses TRBV11-2 and TRBJ2-1, with 9 bases that match TRBD2. V lost 2 bases and J lost 10; bases outside the gene matches: 12. Per germline, CDR1 SGHAT and CDR2 FQNNGV. CDR3 size: 16 residues. CDR3 protein: CASSLQETSGRGEQFF. In DNA form, the CDR3 reads TGTGCCAGCAGCTTACAAGAGACTAGCGGCCGTGGGGAGCAGTTCTTC.

This clonotype showed up just a few times. V and J are TRBV6-5 and TRBJ1-6; 9 nucleotides align to TRBD1. In germline, CDR1 is MNHEY, CDR2 SVGAGI. Trimming removed 2 bases from V and 9 bases from J; junction bases left unmatched: 5. This CDR3 comprises 15 residues. The CDR3 bases are TGTGCCAGCAGTTACGCGACAGGGGGGAGTTCACCCCTCCACTTT. It encodes CASSYATGGSSPLHF.

V and J are TRBV7-9 and TRBJ2-7; the D gene is possibly TRBD1 (5 bases). The CDR3 spans 13 residues. CDR1 is SEHNR, CDR2 FQNEAQ, per germline (reference sequence). The V gene lost 5 bases and the J gene lost 3 bases, with 11 bases spanning the gap. CDR3 DNA: TGTGCCAGCAGCGTACAGGCCCTCTACGAGCAGTACTTC. This gives the protein CASSVQALYEQYF.

This chain links TRBV3-1 with TRBJ2-3; 8 nucleotides align to TRBD1. V lost 2 bases, J lost 1 base, and 2 bases stayed unmatched. The germline gives CDR1 LGHDT, CDR2 YNNKEL (reference sequence). CDR3 length: 15 amino acids. CDR3 coding DNA: TGTGCCAGCAGCCAACCGGGACAGGGCACAGATACGCAGTATTTT. This sequence encodes CASSQPGQGTDTQYF.

This clonotype was recorded a few times. The chain is built from TRBV24-1 and TRBJ2-1, with TRBD2 identical over 10 bases. The CDR3 sequence is 17 residues long. J gave up 5 bases and V 7 bases, and 13 bases lay outside the gene matches. Germline V CDR1 and CDR2: KGHDR, SFDVKD. Here the CDR3 reads CATSGEEAGGPHNEQFF. In nucleotides, the CDR3 is TGTGCCACCAGCGGGGAAGAAGCGGGAGGGCCCCACAATGAGCAGTTCTTC.

V gene TRBV5-6 combines with J gene TRBJ2-6; TRBD1 matches at 8 bases. The junction had 7 bases not matched to a gene; V was cut back by 4 bases and J by 1 base. This CDR3 is 17 amino acids long. Per the germline V gene, CDR1 is SGHDT and CDR2 is YYEEEE. The CDR3 sequence is CASSLDRALSGANVLTF. CDR3 DNA: TGTGCCAGCAGCCTGGACAGGGCTCTTTCTGGGGCCAACGTCCTGACTTTC.